The T cell receptor beta chain under discussion was sequenced for a study of vaccination and CD4 T cells after COVID-19. In its sample, this clonotype was seen a few times. Its matching antigen is unknown. The treatment denotes: roughly ten-day PBMC culture with coronavirus spike peptide pools or control peptides (ViraFEST assay). Looked up from germline, CDR1 is MNHEY and CDR2 is SMNVEV (reference sequence). This CDR3 has 15 amino acids. The V end lost 4 bases, the J end lost 6 bases, and 18 bases lay between the germline ends. The Oncomine TCR Beta short-read assay was what sequenced the DNA obtained from cultured CD4+ T cells. TCRdb itself ran the PCR reads through MiXCR, one entry per CDR3 protein. Altogether 15,000 to 20,000 distinct CDR3 sequences are present, around three fifths being singletons, with the ten largest covering about 11%.

The rearrangement joins TRBV27 to TRBJ1-1; possibly TRBD1 for D (6 bases). The TCR sequence derives from a human donor who had recovered from COVID-19. The sample consisted of CD4+ T cells from blood, cultured in vitro. The CDR3 bases are TGTGCCAGCAGTTCCCATTCTGGGGGCAGACCTGAAGCTTTCTTT. Encoded protein: CASSSHSGGRPEAFF.